This T cell receptor beta chain was retrieved from a study of T cells in Graves' hyperthyroidism and ophthalmopathy. At least ten counts were recorded for this clonotype. V lost 8 bases and J lost 3; bases outside the gene matches: 2. This CDR3 contains 13 residues. CDR1 and CDR2 from the germline V gene are MNHNS and SASEGT. It was RNA transcripts that yielded the amplified TCR beta CDR3 regions. TCR CDR3 underwent first-round RT-PCR with the HTBI primer set. TCRdb recomputed calls from the multiplex PCR reads with MiXCR, one row per CDR3 protein. The table has approximately 200,000 distinct CDR3 sequences, around 18% seen once.

The J gene is TRBJ2-3, the V gene TRBV6-1, with TRBD2 identical over 10 bases. What was sequenced was blood. This clonotype originated in a man aged 40-55 years with Graves' hyperthyroidism. Written as DNA, the CDR3 is TGTGCCAGCGGTAGCGGGAGGACAGATACGCAGTATTTT. Translating gives CASGSGRTDTQYF.